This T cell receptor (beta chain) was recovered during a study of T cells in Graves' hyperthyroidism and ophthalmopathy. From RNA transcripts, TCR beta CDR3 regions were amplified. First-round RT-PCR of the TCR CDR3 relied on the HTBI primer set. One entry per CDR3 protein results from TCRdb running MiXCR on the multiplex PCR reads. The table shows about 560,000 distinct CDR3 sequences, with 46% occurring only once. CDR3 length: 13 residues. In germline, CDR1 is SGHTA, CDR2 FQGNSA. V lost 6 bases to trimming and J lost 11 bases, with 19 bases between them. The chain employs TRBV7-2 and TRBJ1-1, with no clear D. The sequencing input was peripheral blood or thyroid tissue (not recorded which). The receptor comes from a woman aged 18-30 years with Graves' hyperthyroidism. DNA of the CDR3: TGTGCCAGCAGTCAACGGATAGTGCTGGACGCTTTCTTT. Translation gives CASSQRIVLDAFF.